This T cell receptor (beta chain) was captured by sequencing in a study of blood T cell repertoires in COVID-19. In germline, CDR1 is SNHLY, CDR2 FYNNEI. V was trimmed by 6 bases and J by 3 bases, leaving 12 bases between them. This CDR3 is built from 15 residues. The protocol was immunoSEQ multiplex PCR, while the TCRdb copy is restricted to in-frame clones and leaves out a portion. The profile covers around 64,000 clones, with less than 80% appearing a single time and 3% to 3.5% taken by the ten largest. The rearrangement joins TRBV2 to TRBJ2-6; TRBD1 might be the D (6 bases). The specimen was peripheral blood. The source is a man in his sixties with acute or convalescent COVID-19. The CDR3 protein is CASSQQGYGANVLTF. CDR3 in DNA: TGTGCCAGCAGCCAACAGGGTTATGGGGCCAACGTCCTGACTTTC.